This is a list of T cell receptor beta chains from one sample in a study of blood T cells in healthy people across ages. TCRdb used MiXCR to reprocess the 5' RACE reads, holding one entry per CDR3 protein. The data show 1.5 million to 2 million distinct CDR3 sequences, with 40% to 55% seen just once and roughly 2% held by the top ten. Sequenced: blood. The source of these receptors is a woman aged 40 to 55 in good health. Each CDR3 is given with its conserved first and last residue. D genes are given only for firm matches. Not all rows give a size; the values are once, few, many and, for expanded clones, a class.

D gene	clone size	V gene	J gene	CDR3 DNA	CDR3 protein
.	.	TRBV7-9	TRBJ2-1	TGTGCCAGCAGCTTGGGACACAAGAACAATGAGCAGTTCTTC	CASSLGHKNNEQFF
.	few	TRBV9	TRBJ2-1	TGTGCCAGCAGCGTAGAGTTTCGCGGTGTGAGCTCCTACAATGAGCAGTTCTTC	CASSVEFRGVSSYNEQFF
.	.	TRBV27	TRBJ2-7	TGTGCCAGCAGTTTATCGCCCATCTACGAGCAGTACTTC	CASSLSPIYEQYF
.	few	TRBV6-2/TRBV6-3	TRBJ2-1	TGTGCCAGCAGTTTGCTAGAACGCAATGAGCAGTTCTTC	CASSLLERNEQFF
TRBD1	few	TRBV2	TRBJ1-2	TGTGCCGGATCCAAAACCCGGGCAGGGGGCCCTCTAAGAGATGGCTACACCTTC	CAGSKTRAGGPLRDGYTF
.	.	TRBV6-1	TRBJ2-7	TGTGCCATCAGTGAGCCTCTTCCCCCCTACGAGCAGTACTTC	CAISEPLPPYEQYF
.	few	TRBV20-1	TRBJ2-3	TGCAGTGCTAGTTATCAGGAACGCGCTTTGGATACGCAGTATTTT	CSASYQERALDTQYF
TRBD1	.	TRBV13	TRBJ2-5	TGTGCCAGCAGCTTTCGATCGGGGACAGACCAAGAGACCCAGTACTTC	CASSFRSGTDQETQYF
TRBD1	.	TRBV12-3/TRBV12-4	TRBJ2-4	TGTGCCAGCAGTCCCCTTCTCCCCACAGGGGAAAGTTCCAAAAACATTCAGTACTTC	CASSPLLPTGESSKNIQYF
.	.	TRBV2	TRBJ2-3	TGTGCCAGCAAGGGCCTAGCCAGAAGCACAGATACGCAGTATTTT	CASKGLARSTDTQYF
TRBD1	.	TRBV4-1	TRBJ2-6	TGCGCCAGCAGCTTGGGGACAGGGTCGTGGGGGGCCAACGTCCTGACTTTC	CASSLGTGSWGANVLTF
TRBD1	.	TRBV4-3	TRBJ2-7	TGCGCCAGCAGCCAAGACAGTGGGACAGGGGCTCAAAATGAGCAGTACTTC	CASSQDSGTGAQNEQYF
TRBD1	once	TRBV20-1	TRBJ1-6	TGCAGTGCTAGAGTCGCTGGACAGGGGGCGGATTCACCCCTCCACTTT	CSARVAGQGADSPLHF